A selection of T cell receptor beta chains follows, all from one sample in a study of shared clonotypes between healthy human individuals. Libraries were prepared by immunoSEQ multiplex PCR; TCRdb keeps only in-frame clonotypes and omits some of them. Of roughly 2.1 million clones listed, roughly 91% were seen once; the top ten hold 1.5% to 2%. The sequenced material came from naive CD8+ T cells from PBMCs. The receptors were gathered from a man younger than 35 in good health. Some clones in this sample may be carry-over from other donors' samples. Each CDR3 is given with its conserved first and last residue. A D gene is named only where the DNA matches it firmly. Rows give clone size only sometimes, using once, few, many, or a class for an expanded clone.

CDR3 protein: CASSFYVTKNTGELFF; CDR3 DNA: TGTGCCAGCAGCTTTTATGTGACAAAGAACACCGGGGAGCTGTTTTTT; clone size: NA; V gene: TRBV5-4; CDR3 length: 16; J gene: TRBJ2-2; D gene: NA
CDR3 protein: CASSSGQGPLNTEAFF; CDR3 DNA: TGCGCCAGCAGCTCTGGACAGGGCCCCCTGAACACTGAAGCTTTCTTT; clone size: NA; V gene: TRBV5-1; CDR3 length: 16; J gene: TRBJ1-1; D gene: TRBD1
CDR3 protein: CAWSGIASNQPQHF; CDR3 DNA: TGTGCCTGGAGCGGAATAGCAAGCAATCAGCCCCAGCATTTT; clone size: few; V gene: TRBV30; CDR3 length: 14; J gene: TRBJ1-5; D gene: NA
CDR3 protein: CASSVEGRGRVETQYF; CDR3 DNA: TGTGCCAGCAGCGTAGAGGGCAGGGGGCGCGTGGAGACCCAGTACTTC; clone size: NA; V gene: TRBV9; CDR3 length: 16; J gene: TRBJ2-5; D gene: TRBD1
CDR3 protein: CASSLWAGAGEQFF; CDR3 DNA: TGTGCCAGCAGTTTATGGGCGGGAGCGGGGGAGCAGTTCTTC; clone size: NA; V gene: TRBV28; CDR3 length: 14; J gene: TRBJ2-1; D gene: TRBD2
CDR3 protein: CASSLGDSLINYGYTF; CDR3 DNA: TGTGCCAGCAGCTTGGGTGACAGCCTTATCAACTATGGCTACACCTTC; clone size: NA; V gene: TRBV5-6; CDR3 length: 16; J gene: TRBJ1-2; D gene: NA
CDR3 protein: CASSLSGPYNEQFF; CDR3 DNA: TGTGCCAGCAGCCTTAGTGGGCCATACAATGAGCAGTTCTTC; clone size: NA; V gene: TRBV9; CDR3 length: 14; J gene: TRBJ2-1; D gene: NA
CDR3 protein: CAWSNIGSNQPQHF; CDR3 DNA: TGTGCCTGGAGTAATATTGGTAGCAATCAGCCCCAGCATTTT; clone size: NA; V gene: TRBV30; CDR3 length: 14; J gene: TRBJ1-5; D gene: NA
CDR3 protein: CASSQDSFRRTDTQYF; CDR3 DNA: TGTGCCAGCAGCCAAGATTCCTTCCGTCGCACAGATACGCAGTATTTT; clone size: NA; V gene: TRBV4-2; CDR3 length: 16; J gene: TRBJ2-3; D gene: NA
CDR3 protein: CASSALRGPVEQYF; CDR3 DNA: TGTGCCAGCAGCGCATTACGGGGGCCCGTTGAGCAGTACTTC; clone size: NA; V gene: TRBV7-9; CDR3 length: 14; J gene: TRBJ2-7; D gene: NA
CDR3 protein: CASSPSRGGYNEQFF; CDR3 DNA: TGTGCCAGCAGCCCCTCGCGGGGTGGCTACAATGAGCAGTTCTTC; clone size: NA; V gene: TRBV7-3; CDR3 length: 15; J gene: TRBJ2-1; D gene: NA
CDR3 protein: CASSPDGFNYGYTF; CDR3 DNA: TGCGCCAGCAGTCCCGACGGGTTTAACTATGGCTACACCTTC; clone size: NA; V gene: TRBV23-1; CDR3 length: 14; J gene: TRBJ1-2; D gene: NA
CDR3 protein: CASSLWANQETQYF; CDR3 DNA: TGTGCCAGCAGTTTATGGGCTAACCAAGAGACCCAGTACTTC; clone size: NA; V gene: TRBV27; CDR3 length: 14; J gene: TRBJ2-5; D gene: NA
CDR3 protein: CASSQALAGGPHQETQYF; CDR3 DNA: TGTGCCAGCAGCCAAGCCCTAGCGGGAGGGCCTCACCAAGAGACCCAGTACTTC; clone size: NA; V gene: TRBV4-2; CDR3 length: 18; J gene: TRBJ2-5; D gene: TRBD2
CDR3 protein: CATSRPREGTEAFF; CDR3 DNA: TGTGCCACCAGCAGACCCCGGGAGGGCACTGAAGCTTTCTTT; clone size: NA; V gene: TRBV15; CDR3 length: 14; J gene: TRBJ1-1; D gene: NA
CDR3 protein: CASSVTGINYNEQFF; CDR3 DNA: TGTGCCAGCAGTGTGACAGGGATCAACTACAATGAGCAGTTCTTC; clone size: NA; V gene: TRBV6-1; CDR3 length: 15; J gene: TRBJ2-1; D gene: TRBD1
CDR3 protein: CASGTRTGMSYEQYF; CDR3 DNA: TGTGCCAGCGGAACAAGGACGGGGATGTCCTACGAGCAGTACTTC; clone size: NA; V gene: TRBV13; CDR3 length: 15; J gene: TRBJ2-7; D gene: NA
CDR3 protein: CASSYSDAPHYEQYF; CDR3 DNA: TGTGCCAGCAGTTACTCAGACGCACCCCACTACGAGCAGTACTTC; clone size: NA; V gene: TRBV6-6; CDR3 length: 15; J gene: TRBJ2-7; D gene: NA
CDR3 protein: CASSSYLRQPTYEQYF; CDR3 DNA: TGCGCCAGCAGCAGTTATTTACGACAGCCAACCTACGAGCAGTACTTC; clone size: once; V gene: TRBV5-1; CDR3 length: 16; J gene: TRBJ2-7; D gene: NA
CDR3 protein: CASKRQGNQPQHF; CDR3 DNA: TGTGCCAGCAAAAGACAGGGCAATCAGCCCCAGCATTTT; clone size: medium-sized; V gene: TRBV28; CDR3 length: 13; J gene: TRBJ1-5; D gene: NA
CDR3 protein: CASSVAQGRSYEQYF; CDR3 DNA: TGTGCCAGCAGCGTAGCTCAGGGTCGCTCCTACGAGCAGTACTTC; clone size: NA; V gene: TRBV9; CDR3 length: 15; J gene: TRBJ2-7; D gene: NA
CDR3 protein: CATSGSDRAGYEQYF; CDR3 DNA: TGTGCCACCAGCGGATCAGACAGGGCTGGCTACGAGCAGTACTTC; clone size: once; V gene: TRBV15; CDR3 length: 15; J gene: TRBJ2-7; D gene: TRBD1
CDR3 protein: CSVEGRGLNTGELFF; CDR3 DNA: TGCAGCGTTGAGGGCAGGGGGCTGAACACCGGGGAGCTGTTTTTT; clone size: NA; V gene: TRBV29-1; CDR3 length: 15; J gene: TRBJ2-2; D gene: TRBD1
CDR3 protein: CASSSSGRASEQYF; CDR3 DNA: TGTGCCAGCAGTTCTAGCGGGAGGGCCAGTGAGCAGTACTTC; clone size: NA; V gene: TRBV27; CDR3 length: 14; J gene: TRBJ2-7; D gene: TRBD2
CDR3 protein: CASSPIDLPEQFF; CDR3 DNA: TGTGCCAGCAGTCCCATAGACCTACCCGAGCAGTTCTTC; clone size: NA; V gene: TRBV27; CDR3 length: 13; J gene: TRBJ2-1; D gene: NA
CDR3 protein: CASSLSAGGYEQYF; CDR3 DNA: TGTGCCAGCAGTTTATCAGCGGGAGGCTACGAGCAGTACTTC; clone size: NA; V gene: TRBV27; CDR3 length: 14; J gene: TRBJ2-7; D gene: TRBD2
CDR3 protein: CASSQDDGGYEQYF; CDR3 DNA: TGTGCCAGCAGCCAGGATGACGGGGGTTACGAGCAGTACTTC; clone size: NA; V gene: TRBV14; CDR3 length: 14; J gene: TRBJ2-7; D gene: NA
CDR3 protein: CASRQGRGGELFF; CDR3 DNA: TGTGCCAGCAGACAAGGAAGGGGCGGGGAGCTGTTTTTT; clone size: NA; V gene: TRBV28; CDR3 length: 13; J gene: TRBJ2-2; D gene: NA
CDR3 protein: CASSSRDGQAGELFF; CDR3 DNA: TGTGCCAGCAGCTCCCGGGATGGACAGGCCGGGGAGCTGTTTTTT; clone size: NA; V gene: TRBV7-9; CDR3 length: 15; J gene: TRBJ2-2; D gene: TRBD1
CDR3 protein: CASASSGAYNEQFF; CDR3 DNA: TGTGCCAGCGCATCTAGTGGGGCCTACAATGAGCAGTTCTTC; clone size: NA; V gene: TRBV27; CDR3 length: 14; J gene: TRBJ2-1; D gene: NA
CDR3 protein: CASSQARDSPLHF; CDR3 DNA: TGTGCCAGCAGCCAAGCCAGGGATTCACCCCTCCACTTT; clone size: NA; V gene: TRBV14; CDR3 length: 13; J gene: TRBJ1-6; D gene: NA
CDR3 protein: CASRNPPGGQYF; CDR3 DNA: TGTGCCAGCAGAAACCCCCCGGGGGGACAGTACTTC; clone size: NA; V gene: TRBV6-5; CDR3 length: 12; J gene: TRBJ2-7; D gene: TRBD2
CDR3 protein: CASSIGGWNEQFF; CDR3 DNA: TGTGCCAGTAGTATCGGAGGGTGGAATGAGCAGTTCTTC; clone size: NA; V gene: TRBV19; CDR3 length: 13; J gene: TRBJ2-1; D gene: NA
CDR3 protein: CASSPGTSSYEQYF; CDR3 DNA: TGTGCCAGCAGCCCGGGGACTAGCTCCTACGAGCAGTACTTC; clone size: NA; V gene: TRBV9; CDR3 length: 14; J gene: TRBJ2-7; D gene: TRBD2
CDR3 protein: CASSQDPGRGETQYF; CDR3 DNA: TGCGCCAGCAGCCAAGATCCGGGGAGGGGAGAGACCCAGTACTTC; clone size: NA; V gene: TRBV4-1; CDR3 length: 15; J gene: TRBJ2-5; D gene: TRBD2
CDR3 protein: CASSPLRQGLTEAFF; CDR3 DNA: TGTGCCAGCAGCCCCCTAAGGCAGGGGCTCACTGAAGCTTTCTTT; clone size: NA; V gene: TRBV9; CDR3 length: 15; J gene: TRBJ1-1; D gene: NA
CDR3 protein: CASSPQVGGGYEQYF; CDR3 DNA: TGTGCCAGCAGCCCCCAAGTAGGGGGGGGCTACGAGCAGTACTTC; clone size: NA; V gene: TRBV4-2; CDR3 length: 15; J gene: TRBJ2-7; D gene: NA
CDR3 protein: CASSLLPSGRGLGGYTF; CDR3 DNA: TGTGCCAGCAGTTTATTACCGTCGGGCAGGGGGCTCGGTGGCTACACCTTC; clone size: NA; V gene: TRBV28; CDR3 length: 17; J gene: TRBJ1-2; D gene: TRBD1
CDR3 protein: CASSLSRGGTEAFF; CDR3 DNA: TGTGCCAGCAGTTTAAGTAGGGGAGGGACTGAAGCTTTCTTT; clone size: NA; V gene: TRBV27; CDR3 length: 14; J gene: TRBJ1-1; D gene: NA
CDR3 protein: CASSAVETGELFF; CDR3 DNA: TGTGCCAGCAGCGCGGTGGAAACCGGGGAGCTGTTTTTT; clone size: once; V gene: TRBV9; CDR3 length: 13; J gene: TRBJ2-2; D gene: NA
CDR3 protein: CASSLRGTSRETQYF; CDR3 DNA: TGTGCCAGCAGCCTAAGAGGGACTAGCCGGGAGACCCAGTACTTC; clone size: NA; V gene: TRBV14; CDR3 length: 15; J gene: TRBJ2-5; D gene: TRBD2
CDR3 protein: CASSPRGGSMYEQYF; CDR3 DNA: TGTGCCAGTAGCCCCAGGGGCGGGAGCATGTACGAGCAGTACTTC; clone size: NA; V gene: TRBV19; CDR3 length: 15; J gene: TRBJ2-7; D gene: NA
CDR3 protein: CSATGASRYEQYF; CDR3 DNA: TGCAGCGCCACCGGGGCCAGTAGATACGAGCAGTACTTC; clone size: NA; V gene: TRBV29-1; CDR3 length: 13; J gene: TRBJ2-7; D gene: NA
CDR3 protein: CASSLSARVLAGGEQYF; CDR3 DNA: TGCGCCAGCAGCTTGTCCGCGAGGGTACTAGCGGGAGGCGAGCAGTACTTC; clone size: NA; V gene: TRBV4-1; CDR3 length: 17; J gene: TRBJ2-7; D gene: TRBD2
CDR3 protein: CASSITPNGGYEQYF; CDR3 DNA: TGTGCCAGTAGTATTACGCCAAACGGCGGGTACGAGCAGTACTTC; clone size: NA; V gene: TRBV19; CDR3 length: 15; J gene: TRBJ2-7; D gene: NA
CDR3 protein: CASSPGTSRDNEQFF; CDR3 DNA: TGTGCCAGCAGCCCCGGGACTAGCAGGGACAATGAGCAGTTCTTC; clone size: NA; V gene: TRBV5-4; CDR3 length: 15; J gene: TRBJ2-1; D gene: TRBD2
CDR3 protein: CAWSVGAGIKNEQFF; CDR3 DNA: TGTGCCTGGAGTGTTGGGGCAGGGATCAAGAATGAGCAGTTCTTC; clone size: NA; V gene: TRBV30; CDR3 length: 15; J gene: TRBJ2-1; D gene: NA
CDR3 protein: CASSTTSGTVTYEQYF; CDR3 DNA: TGTGCCAGTAGTACGACATCCGGGACGGTCACCTACGAGCAGTACTTC; clone size: NA; V gene: TRBV19; CDR3 length: 16; J gene: TRBJ2-7; D gene: NA
CDR3 protein: CASSQSHRAYEQYF; CDR3 DNA: TGTGCCAGCAGCCAAAGTCACAGGGCCTACGAGCAGTACTTC; clone size: NA; V gene: TRBV11-2; CDR3 length: 14; J gene: TRBJ2-7; D gene: NA
CDR3 protein: CSVLLQASSSEKLFF; CDR3 DNA: TGCAGCGTTCTCCTTCAGGCCTCATCTAGCGAAAAACTGTTTTTT; clone size: NA; V gene: TRBV29-1; CDR3 length: 15; J gene: TRBJ1-4; D gene: NA
CDR3 protein: CASSRKDGDYGYTF; CDR3 DNA: TGCGCCAGCAGTCGCAAGGACGGGGACTATGGCTACACCTTC; clone size: NA; V gene: TRBV10-2; CDR3 length: 14; J gene: TRBJ1-2; D gene: NA
CDR3 protein: CASSPGTGFGNEQFF; CDR3 DNA: TGTGCCAGCTCACCAGGGACAGGGTTCGGCAATGAGCAGTTCTTC; clone size: once; V gene: TRBV18; CDR3 length: 15; J gene: TRBJ2-1; D gene: TRBD1
CDR3 protein: CASSYPGDRDTQYF; CDR3 DNA: TGTGCCAGCAGTTACCCGGGGGACAGGGATACGCAGTATTTT; clone size: NA; V gene: TRBV6-5; CDR3 length: 14; J gene: TRBJ2-3; D gene: TRBD1
CDR3 protein: CASSIAGFTYGYTF; CDR3 DNA: TGTGCCAGTAGTATAGCAGGGTTCACCTATGGCTACACCTTC; clone size: NA; V gene: TRBV19; CDR3 length: 14; J gene: TRBJ1-2; D gene: NA
CDR3 protein: CASSPTGRRQGDTEAFF; CDR3 DNA: TGTGCCAGCAGCCCCACGGGACGGCGACAGGGGGACACTGAAGCTTTCTTT; clone size: once; V gene: TRBV7-2; CDR3 length: 17; J gene: TRBJ1-1; D gene: TRBD1
CDR3 protein: CASSMLVAGPYEQYF; CDR3 DNA: TGTGCCAGTAGTATGTTGGTAGCGGGACCTTACGAGCAGTACTTC; clone size: NA; V gene: TRBV19; CDR3 length: 15; J gene: TRBJ2-7; D gene: TRBD2
CDR3 protein: CASSQDWRSNYGYTF; CDR3 DNA: TGCGCCAGCAGCCAAGATTGGAGATCTAACTATGGCTACACCTTC; clone size: NA; V gene: TRBV4-1; CDR3 length: 15; J gene: TRBJ1-2; D gene: NA